These 18 T cell receptor beta chains came from one sample sequenced in a study of T cells in women clearing cervical HPV infection. Assay used: immunoSEQ multiplex PCR; TCRdb lists only in-frame clones, some missing. This listing includes about 48,000 clones. Sequenced input: blood buffy coat. The source is a woman aged 18-70 years with a cervical HPV16 infection that either progressed to CIN3+ or cleared (not recorded which).

A word on this clone: The CDR3 end is not reached by the read, which stops 3 residues before it; the germline J gene fills it in. This rearrangement joins TRBV30 to TRBJ1-2; 12 nucleotides agree with TRBD1. The V segment lost 2 bases and the J segment 6 bases; nucleotides outside the gene matches: 7. Germline-derived CDR1 and CDR2 are GTSNPN and SVGIG (reference sequence). CDR3 size: 15 residues. The CDR3 bases that were read are TGTGCCTGGAGTCCGGGACAGGGGGCGATTCATGGC. It yields the protein CAWSPGQGAIHG. The full CDR3 reads CAWSPGQGAIHGYTF. Variable domain in full (rest from reference TRBV30 and TRBJ1-2): SQTIHQWPATLVQPVGSPLSLECTVEGTSNPNLYWYRQAAGRGLQLLFYSVGIGQISSEVPQNLSASRPQDRQFILSSKKLLLSDSGFYLCAWSPGQGAIHGYTFGSGTRLTVV.

As regards this clone: Read sequence stops 3 residues before the CDR3 end, and the germline J gene provides the missing end. The chain is built from TRBV28 and TRBJ2-1; 7 bases fit TRBD2. CDR1 is MDHEN, CDR2 SYDVKM, per germline. The CDR3 spans 16 residues. V trimming: 4 bases; J trimming: 0 bases; junction bases outside the gene matches: 6. The CDR3 spells CASSSPSGNSYNEQFF. CDR3 DNA (partial): TGTGCCAGCAGTTCTCCAAGCGGGAACTCCTACAATGAG. Full variable domain (outside the CDR3, taken from reference TRBV28 and TRBJ2-1): DVKVTQSSRYLVKRTGEKVFLECVQDMDHENMFWYRQDPGLGLRLIYFSYDVKMKEKGDIPEGYSVSREKKERFSLILESASTNQTSMYLCASSSPSGNSYNEQFFGPGTRLTVL.

In the case of this clone: With the read ending 3 residues before the CDR3 end, the germline J gene is used to fill in that end. The chain carries TRBV7-2 and TRBJ1-2; D uncertain. The V gene's germline CDR1 is SGHTA and CDR2 FQGNSA. V was trimmed by 4 bases and J by 2 bases, leaving 5 bases between them. The CDR3 is 12 residues long. CDR3 protein: CASSYLNYGYTF. CDR3 DNA (partial): TGTGCCAGCAGCTATTTAAACTATGGC.

To note about this clone: The CDR3 end falls 3 residues outside the read, so it is completed with the germline J gene. The V call is TRBV19, the J call TRBJ1-4; D is undetermined. The V end was cut by 5 bases, the J end by 8 bases, with 9 bases between. This CDR3 is 12 amino acids long. The germline V gene has CDR1 LNHDA and CDR2 SQIVND (reference sequence). This CDR3 reads CASSSQVEKLFF. The covered CDR3 bases are TGTGCCAGTAGTTCGCAGGTGGAAAAA.

Notes on this clone: The read terminates 3 residues before the CDR3 end, so the remaining end is supplied by the germline J gene. J is TRBJ1-4 and V is TRBV30, with D hard to call. The V end was cut by 0 bases, the J end by 6 bases, with 14 bases between. The length of the CDR3 is 15 residues. In germline, CDR1 is GTSNPN, CDR2 SVGIG (reference sequence). The part of the CDR3 DNA that was read is TGTGCCTGGAGTGTACGGGGTGGCTATGATGAAAAA. As protein: CAWSVRGGYDEK. The whole CDR3 sequence reads CAWSVRGGYDEKLFF.

A word on this clone: The read halts 3 residues ahead of the CDR3 end, with the missing end drawn from the germline J gene. The chain links TRBV18 to TRBJ2-7, with D possibly matching TRBD1 (6 bases). Per germline, CDR1 KGHSH and CDR2 LQKENI. This CDR3 spans 14 amino acids. V lost 2 bases, J lost 3 bases, and 11 bases lay in between. Partial CDR3 DNA: TGTGCCAGCTCACCATCAGGGGAGCTCTACGAG. The encoded protein is CASSPSGELYE. The entire CDR3 protein is CASSPSGELYEQYF.

Notes on this clone: The read terminates 3 residues ahead of where the CDR3 ends, so the germline J gene completes it. The chain uses TRBV5-1 and TRBJ1-1; tentative D call: TRBD1 (5 bases). Germline V lookup: CDR1 SGHRS, CDR2 YFSETQ. The CDR3 covers 13 residues. The V gene lost 3 bases and the J gene lost 5 bases, with 11 bases spanning the gap. The DNA read from the CDR3 is TGCGCCAGCAGCTACAGGACCCCTACTGAA. This encodes CASSYRTPTE. The complete CDR3 reads CASSYRTPTEAFF.

Remarks on this clone: Coverage ceases 3 residues before the CDR3 finishes, and the germline J gene fills in the end. The chain joins TRBV4-1 to TRBJ1-5, with D maybe TRBD1 (5 bases). Trimming shortened V by 0 bases and J by 4 bases, and 16 bases separated the two germline ends. This CDR3 is built from 17 residues. Germline V lookup: CDR1 MGHRA, CDR2 YSYEKL. This CDR3 is CASSQDSRGDLNQPQHF. The DNA read from the CDR3 is TGCGCCAGCAGCCAAGATTCTCGCGGGGACCTGAATCAGCCC.

As to this clone: The observed sequence ends 3 residues before the CDR3 terminus, with the missing tail filled in from the germline J gene. The chain carries TRBV20-1 and TRBJ1-5; 7 bases agree with TRBD1. The V and J ends lost 6 bases and 4 bases, in that order; junction bases with no gene match: 15. Germline-derived CDR1 and CDR2 are DFQATT and SNEGSKA (reference sequence). The CDR3 totals 16 residues. The DNA read from the CDR3 is TGCAGTGCAGCCCCCAGACAGGGAATTTGGAATCAGCCC. This sequence encodes CSAAPRQGIWNQP. The full CDR3 protein reads CSAAPRQGIWNQPQHF.

As regards this clone: The CDR3 end lies 3 residues beyond the end of the read and is filled in from the germline J gene. The rearrangement joins TRBV11-2 to TRBJ1-1; the D gene is possibly TRBD1 (5 bases). Germline assignment: CDR1 SGHAT and CDR2 FQNNGV. The CDR3 is 15 amino acids. The V end was cut by 3 bases, the J end by 5 bases, with 16 bases between. The CDR3 bases that were read are TGTGCCAGCAGCTTTTTTATGGAGGGGAATACTGAA. Protein: CASSFFMEGNTE. The whole CDR3 sequence is CASSFFMEGNTEAFF.

For this clone: The CDR3 end is not reached by the read, which stops 3 residues before it; the germline J gene fills it in. The chain uses TRBV20-1 and TRBJ2-3; D is ambiguous. The CDR3 runs 10 residues. Trimming shortened V by 6 bases and J by 5 bases, and 6 bases separated the two germline ends. The germline V gene has CDR1 DFQATT and CDR2 SNEGSKA (reference sequence). This chain's CDR3 is CSAPRDTQYF. CDR3 DNA (partial): TGCAGTGCCCCCCGAGATACG.

On this clone: The missing CDR3 end, 3 residues past where the read stops, is filled in from the germline J gene. The gene calls are TRBV5-8 and TRBJ2-7; TRBD2 matches 7 bases. Germline V gene sequence: CDR1 SGHTS, CDR2 YDEGEE. V lost 4 bases to trimming and J lost 3 bases; unmatched junction nucleotides: 10. CDR3 size: 15 residues. The CDR3 loop reads CASSKEAGSGYEQYF. CDR3 bases read: TGTGCCAGCAGCAAAGAAGCGGGATCGGGCTACGAG.

Details on this clone: The read ends 3 residues shy of where the CDR3 ends; the end is completed using the germline J gene. The chain links TRBV14 to TRBJ1-2, with 8 positions matching TRBD1. Germline lookup yields CDR1 SGHDN and CDR2 FVKESK. The CDR3 totals 13 residues. CDR3: CASSWTGREGYTF. The part of the CDR3 DNA that was read is TGTGCCAGCAGCTGGACAGGGCGGGAAGGC.

A remark on this clone: The CDR3 end falls 3 residues outside the read, so it is completed with the germline J gene. The chain employs TRBV5-4 and TRBJ2-3; TRBD1 or TRBD2 may be the D gene (5 bases each). The CDR3 is made up of 14 amino acids. Trimming took 0 bases from V and 4 from J, leaving 9 bases between them. Germline CDR1 SGHNT, CDR2 YYREEE (reference sequence). This CDR3 is CASSLDRRPDTQYF. The DNA read from the CDR3 is TGTGCCAGCAGCTTGGACAGGAGGCCAGATACG.

For this clone: The read stops 3 residues short of the end of the CDR3; the missing end is completed from the germline J gene. The V and J genes are TRBV5-4 and TRBJ1-6; D perhaps matches TRBD1 (5 bases). The CDR3 sequence is 14 residues long. Germline V gene lookup returns CDR1 SGHNT and CDR2 YYREEE (reference sequence). V was shortened by 0 bases and J by 6 bases, with 7 bases between the two germline ends. The CDR3 DNA, read in part, is TGTGCCAGCAGCTTGGGGCAGGGTAATTCACCC. Its translation is CASSLGQGNSP. The full CDR3 protein is CASSLGQGNSPLHF. The full variable domain, rest sourced from reference TRBV5-4 and TRBJ1-6, is ETGVTQSPTHLIKTRGQQVTLRCSSQSGHNTVSWYQQALGQGPQFIFQYYREEENGRGNFPPRFSGLQFPNYSSELNVNALELDDSALYLCASSLGQGNSPLHFGNGTRLTVT.

As concerns this clone: The read terminates 3 residues ahead of where the CDR3 ends, so the germline J gene completes it. The rearrangement links TRBV20-1 to TRBJ2-7; TRBD2 aligns across 8 bases. This CDR3 region has 15 residues. Germline lookup yields CDR1 DFQATT and CDR2 SNEGSKA (reference sequence). Trimming at V came to 1 base and at J to 2 bases, leaving 7 bases not matched to a gene. CDR3 sequence reads: CSARVMGGRPYEQYF. The CDR3 bases that were read are TGCAGTGCTAGAGTCATGGGCGGGAGGCCCTACGAG.

Points on this clone: The read is 3 residues too short to cover the CDR3 end, so that end is filled in from the germline J gene. The chain links TRBV12-5 to TRBJ1-3; D may be TRBD1 (6 bases). The ends were cut back, 6 bases at V and 0 bases at J, with 12 bases in the middle. This CDR3 is 15 amino acids long. The V gene's germline CDR1 is LGHNT and CDR2 FRNRAP. CDR3 bases read: TGTGCTAGTGGCAGCGGGGGGGCCTCTGGAAACACC. Amino acids: CASGSGGASGNT. The full CDR3 sequence reads CASGSGGASGNTIYF. The full variable domain, with the rest looked up from reference TRBV12-5 and TRBJ1-3, is DARVTQTPRHKVTEMGQEVTMRCQPILGHNTVFWYRQTMMQGLELLAYFRNRAPLDDSGMPKDRFSAEMPDATLATLKIQPSEPRDSAVYFCASGSGGASGNTIYFGEGSWLTVV.

On this clone: The CDR3 end lies 3 residues beyond the end of the read and is filled in from the germline J gene. The rearrangement joins TRBV20-1 to TRBJ2-7; TRBD2 matches at 8 bases. Germline CDR1 reads DFQATT; CDR2 reads SNEGSKA (reference sequence). The CDR3 runs to 14 residues. After removal of 6 bases from V and 5 bases from J, the junction contained 12 bases not matched to a gene. CDR3 bases read: TGCAGTGCCCGTACCAACTCAGCGGGAGACGAG. Encoded protein: CSARTNSAGDE. The full CDR3 protein reads CSARTNSAGDEQYF.